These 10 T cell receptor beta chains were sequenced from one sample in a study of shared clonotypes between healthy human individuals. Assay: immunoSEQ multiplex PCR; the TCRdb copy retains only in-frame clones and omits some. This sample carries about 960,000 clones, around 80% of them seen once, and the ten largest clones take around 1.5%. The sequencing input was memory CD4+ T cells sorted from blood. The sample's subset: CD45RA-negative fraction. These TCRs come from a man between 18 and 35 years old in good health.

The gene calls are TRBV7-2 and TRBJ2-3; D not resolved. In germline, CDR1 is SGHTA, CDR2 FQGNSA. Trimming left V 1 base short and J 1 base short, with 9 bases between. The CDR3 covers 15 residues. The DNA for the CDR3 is TGTGCCAGCAGCTTAGAAGAAAGAGGCACAGATACGCAGTATTTT. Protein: CASSLEERGTDTQYF.

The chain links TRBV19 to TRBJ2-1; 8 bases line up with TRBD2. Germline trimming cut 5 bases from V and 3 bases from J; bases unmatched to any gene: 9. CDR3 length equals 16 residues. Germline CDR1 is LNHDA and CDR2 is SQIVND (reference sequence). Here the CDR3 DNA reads TGTGCCAGTAGTGTCTTGCGGGGGGCCCTCTACAATGAGCAGTTCTTC. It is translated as CASSVLRGALYNEQFF.

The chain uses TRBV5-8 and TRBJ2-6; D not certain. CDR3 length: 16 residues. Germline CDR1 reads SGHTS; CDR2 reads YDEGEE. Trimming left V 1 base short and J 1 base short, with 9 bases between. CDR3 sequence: CASSLRSRSGANVLTF. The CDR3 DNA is TGTGCCAGCAGCTTGCGTTCTCGATCTGGGGCCAACGTCCTGACTTTC.

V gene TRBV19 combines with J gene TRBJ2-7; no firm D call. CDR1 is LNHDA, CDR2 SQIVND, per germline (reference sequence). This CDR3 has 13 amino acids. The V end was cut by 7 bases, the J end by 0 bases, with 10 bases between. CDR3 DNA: TGTGCCAGTATTCGGGCCTTCTCCTACGAGCAGTACTTC. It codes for CASIRAFSYEQYF.

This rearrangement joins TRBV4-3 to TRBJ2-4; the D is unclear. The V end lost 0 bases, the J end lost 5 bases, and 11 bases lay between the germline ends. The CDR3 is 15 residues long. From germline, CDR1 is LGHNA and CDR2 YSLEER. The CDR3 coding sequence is TGCGCCAGCAGCCAAGATGAGCCTGCCCAAAACATTCAGTACTTC. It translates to CASSQDEPAQNIQYF.

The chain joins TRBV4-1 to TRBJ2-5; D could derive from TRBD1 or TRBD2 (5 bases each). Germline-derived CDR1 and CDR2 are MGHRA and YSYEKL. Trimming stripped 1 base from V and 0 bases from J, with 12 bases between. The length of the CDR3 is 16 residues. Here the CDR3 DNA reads TGCGCCAGCAGCCAAGGGGACGGTTTGTACCAAGAGACCCAGTACTTC. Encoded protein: CASSQGDGLYQETQYF.

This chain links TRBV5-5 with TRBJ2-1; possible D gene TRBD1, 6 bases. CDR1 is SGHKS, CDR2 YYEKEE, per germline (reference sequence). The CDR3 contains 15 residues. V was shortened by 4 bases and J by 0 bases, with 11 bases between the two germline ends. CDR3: CASSPTGISYNEQFF. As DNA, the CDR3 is TGTGCCAGCAGCCCTACAGGGATCTCCTACAATGAGCAGTTCTTC.

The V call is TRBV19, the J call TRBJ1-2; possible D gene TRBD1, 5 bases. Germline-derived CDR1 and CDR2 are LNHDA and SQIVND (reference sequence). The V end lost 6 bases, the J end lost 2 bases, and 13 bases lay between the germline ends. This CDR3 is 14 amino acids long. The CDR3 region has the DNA TGTGCCAGTAGCCCCCCGGGGACGAACTATGGCTACACCTTC. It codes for CASSPPGTNYGYTF.

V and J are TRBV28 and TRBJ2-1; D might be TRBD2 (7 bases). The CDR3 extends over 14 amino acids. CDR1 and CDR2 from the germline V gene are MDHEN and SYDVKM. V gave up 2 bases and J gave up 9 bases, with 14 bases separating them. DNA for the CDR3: TGTGCCAGCAGTTTAAGCCAGGGGAGGGCTGAGCAGTTCTTC. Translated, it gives CASSLSQGRAEQFF.

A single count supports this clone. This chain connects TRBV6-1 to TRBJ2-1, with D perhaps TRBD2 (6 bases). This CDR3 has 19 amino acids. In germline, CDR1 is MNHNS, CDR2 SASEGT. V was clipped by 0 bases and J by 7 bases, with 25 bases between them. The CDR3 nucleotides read TGTGCCAGCAGTGAAGCTCTTACCCAACCCTTGGGACTCAAGAATGAGCAGTTCTTC. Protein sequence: CASSEALTQPLGLKNEQFF.